The sequence of this T cell receptor beta chain was determined in a study of cytomegalovirus exposure and HLA in healthy donors. Turning to the study itself: Findings of an earlier analysis included 90 million to 120 million unique TCR beta sequences from some 190 million T cells.

With respect to this clone: The target antigen is unknown.

General observations from the study: Among TCR beta chains, those listed as cytomegalovirus-associated numbered over 150. Reportedly, fewer N-insertions than the approximately 700-donor mean appeared in an Asian-associated ancestry cluster in a later analysis.

PCR primers comprised 60 Vbeta and 13 Jbeta primers. Produced via immunoSEQ multiplex PCR; TCRdb's table is partial and in-frame only. The table lists about 200,000 clones, 65% to 85% of them singletons. Germline loops: CDR1 SNHLY, CDR2 FYNNEI. CDR3 length: 16 residues. Trimming pared 6 bases from V and 4 bases from J, leaving 20 bases between. The source is a woman in her thirties in good health and CMV-seronegative. This chain connects TRBV2 to TRBJ2-3, with unresolved D. What was sequenced was PBMCs. Written as DNA, the CDR3 is TGTGCCAGCAGGAGACTCTCGGGTAAGGTAGCAGATACGCAGTATTTT. It specifies CASRRLSGKVADTQYF. Supplemented by reference TRBV2 and TRBJ2-3, the full variable domain reads EPEVTQTPSHQVTQMGQEVILRCVPISNHLYFYWYRQILGQKVEFLVSFYNNEISEKSEIFDDQFSVERPDGSNFTLKIRSTKLEDSAMYFCASRRLSGKVADTQYFGPGTRLTVL.